The entry below describes one T cell receptor (beta chain). Its antigen is as yet unknown. This entry is derived from a study of cytomegalovirus exposure and HLA in healthy donors. The CDR3 has 16 amino acids. Unmatched junction bases numbered 11, after V lost 4 bases and J lost 4 bases. Germline V gene lookup returns CDR1 SGHTA and CDR2 FQGTGA. Study-level points and caveats: Presence/absence analysis assumed near-uniform sequencing depth across donors.

When sampled, the donors appeared nominally healthy, though they likely had unrecorded immune exposures. 60 Vbeta and 13 Jbeta primers were used in PCR. The data were produced by immunoSEQ multiplex PCR, yet TCRdb's version contains in-frame clones alone and is incomplete. The sample yields approximately 150,000 clones, roughly 80% seen once. This receptor was taken from a woman aged 30 to 39 in good health and CMV-seropositive. Sequencing was performed on PBMCs. The V call is TRBV7-3, the J call TRBJ2-3; TRBD1 aligns across 7 bases. The CDR3 is CASSSNDRAAADTQYF. In DNA form, the CDR3 reads TGTGCCAGCAGCTCCAACGACAGGGCGGCGGCAGATACGCAGTATTTT.